A single sample is the source of the 24 T cell receptor beta chains below, sequenced in a study of CD8 T cells in Susac syndrome. Reverse transcription of about 0.45 to 1 ug RNA was performed with random hexamers. Each CDR3 protein gets one entry after TCRdb re-called the immunoSEQ multiplex PCR reads with MiXCR. This sample has about 200,000 distinct CDR3 sequences; 90% to 95% occur once, and the top ten carry 0.093%. What was sequenced was CD4+ T cells from PBMCs. The source of these receptors is a human donor with multiple sclerosis.

The genes are TRBV7-2 and TRBJ2-5; 7 bases fit TRBD2. Germline V gene lookup returns CDR1 SGHTA and CDR2 FQGNSA. Trimming removed 4 bases from V and 7 bases from J; junction bases left unmatched: 6. The CDR3 extends over 13 amino acids. CDR3 in amino acids: CASSSTSDGTQYF. The CDR3 DNA sequence: TGTGCCAGCAGCTCTACTAGCGACGGGACCCAGTACTTC.

V usage is TRBV30 and J usage is TRBJ1-1, with 9 bases identical to TRBD1. The CDR3 is 13 amino acids. Trimming removed 4 bases from V and 2 bases from J; junction bases left unmatched: 2. Germline loops: CDR1 GTSNPN, CDR2 SVGIG (reference sequence). DNA for the CDR3: TGTGCCTGGACGGGACAGGGCAACACTGAAGCTTTCTTT. This gives the protein CAWTGQGNTEAFF.

The chain has TRBV30 and TRBJ2-1, with 10 bases aligning to TRBD2. CDR3 length equals 15 residues. V lost 0 bases and J lost 5; bases outside the gene matches: 4. Per germline, CDR1 GTSNPN and CDR2 SVGIG (reference sequence). The CDR3 region is CAWSVRLAGDNEQFF. Written as DNA, the CDR3 is TGTGCCTGGAGTGTCCGGCTAGCGGGAGACAATGAGCAGTTCTTC.

This chain uses TRBV5-6 with TRBJ2-5; a weak D match, TRBD1 (6 bases). The CDR3 spans 13 residues. Between the trimmed V and J ends, which lost 5 bases and 2 bases, there was a span of 10 bases. Germline-derived CDR1 and CDR2 are SGHDT and YYEEEE. CDR3 sequence: CASSKDRQETQYF. Written as DNA, the CDR3 is TGTGCCAGCAGTAAAGACAGGCAAGAGACCCAGTACTTC.

A single count supports this clonotype. The gene calls are TRBV20-1 and TRBJ2-1; the D gene is possibly TRBD2 (6 bases). The V gene's germline CDR1 is DFQATT and CDR2 SNEGSKA (reference sequence). This CDR3 comprises 17 residues. Deletions cut 1 base from V and 6 bases from J, with 22 bases between. In DNA, the CDR3 is TGCAGTGCTAGAGGAGGGGCGAGGCCGGGGAGGATCAATGAGCAGTTCTTC. The encoded protein is CSARGGARPGRINEQFF.

The chain employs TRBV3-1 and TRBJ1-2; the match to TRBD1 covers 7 bases. The CDR3 length is 15 residues. Germline V gene lookup returns CDR1 LGHDT and CDR2 YNNKEL (reference sequence). After removal of 0 bases from V and 3 bases from J, the junction contained 4 bases not matched to a gene. The chain's CDR3 is CASSQDVRGYYGYTF. The CDR3 DNA sequence: TGTGCCAGCAGCCAAGATGTCAGGGGGTACTATGGCTACACCTTC.

This chain links TRBV7-9 with TRBJ2-5; TRBD2 aligns across 11 bases. The CDR3 contains 15 residues. Trimming took 3 bases from V and 2 from J; bases not matched to a gene: 2. Germline CDR1 SEHNR, CDR2 FQNEAQ (reference sequence). Here the CDR3 DNA reads TGTGCCAGCAGCTTGACTAGCGGGGTTCAAGAGACCCAGTACTTC. Protein sequence: CASSLTSGVQETQYF.

The genes are TRBV14 and TRBJ1-4, with a possible D match to TRBD1 (5 bases). Germline CDR1 SGHDN, CDR2 FVKESK. This CDR3 is built from 13 residues. Trimming pared 5 bases from V and 8 bases from J, leaving 12 bases between. For the CDR3, the DNA is TGTGCCAGCAGCAGACAGTTTAAAGAAAAACTGTTTTTT. As protein: CASSRQFKEKLFF.

The chain is built from TRBV7-8 and TRBJ1-1; D gene ambiguous. Between the trimmed V and J ends, which lost 4 bases and 1 base, there was a span of 10 bases. Germline-derived CDR1 and CDR2 are SGHVS and FQNEAQ. The CDR3 spans 14 residues. The CDR3 DNA sequence: TGTGCCAGCAGCTCCATGACAACGAACACTGAAGCTTTCTTT. The encoded protein is CASSSMTTNTEAFF.

The chain has TRBV29-1 and TRBJ1-1, with TRBD1 matching over 8 bases. Germline CDR1 SQVTM, CDR2 ANQGSEA. After removal of 6 bases from V and 5 bases from J, the junction contained 8 bases not matched to a gene. The CDR3 covers 13 residues. CDR3 in amino acids: CSVRQGIWTEAFF. The CDR3 DNA reads TGCAGCGTCCGACAGGGGATATGGACTGAAGCTTTCTTT.

The rearrangement uses TRBV11-2 and TRBJ2-3, with D unclear. CDR1 SGHAT and CDR2 FQNNGV come from the germline V gene. V gave up 0 bases and J gave up 3 bases, with 7 bases separating them. The CDR3 extends over 14 amino acids. In DNA form, the CDR3 reads TGTGCCAGCAGCTTAGAGGTGGAGACAGATACGCAGTATTTT. As protein: CASSLEVETDTQYF.

The chain has TRBV5-1 and TRBJ2-1; 11 nucleotides match TRBD2. The CDR3 covers 16 residues. The germline V gene encodes CDR1 SGHRS and CDR2 YFSETQ. J gave up 6 bases and V 2 bases, and 7 bases lay outside the gene matches. CDR3 DNA: TGCGCCAGCAGCTTTTACCCCGGGACTAGCGGCAATGAGCAGTTCTTC. Residues: CASSFYPGTSGNEQFF.

V usage is TRBV4-2 and J usage is TRBJ2-5, with unresolved D. V gave up 3 bases and J gave up 5 bases, with 13 bases separating them. CDR1 and CDR2 (germline): LGHNA, YNFKEQ. The CDR3 is made up of 14 amino acids. In nucleotides, the CDR3 is TGTGCCAGCAGCCATGTTAGTGATTCGGAGACCCAGTACTTC. Translating gives CASSHVSDSETQYF.

V gene TRBV30 combines with J gene TRBJ1-1; D may be TRBD1 (5 bases). The germline CDR1 and CDR2 sequences are GTSNPN and SVGIG (reference sequence). The V gene lost 4 bases and the J gene lost 4 bases, with 13 bases spanning the gap. The CDR3 spans 13 residues. The CDR3 DNA follows: TGTGCCTGGATATCCCCCAGGGCCACTGAAGCTTTCTTT. As protein: CAWISPRATEAFF.

This rearrangement joins TRBV15 to TRBJ2-5, with 8 bases fitting TRBD2. The CDR3 loop spans 15 amino acids. From germline, CDR1 is LNHNV and CDR2 YYDKDF (reference sequence). With 1 base clipped from V and 3 bases from J, the junction kept 4 bases outside the gene matches. CDR3 in DNA: TGTGCCACCAGCAGAGGACTTAGCGGGGAAGAGACCCAGTACTTC. Translating gives CATSRGLSGEETQYF.

The chain couples TRBV20-1 to TRBJ2-5, with D unresolved. Germline-derived CDR1 and CDR2 are DFQATT and SNEGSKA (reference sequence). CDR3 length: 13 amino acids. Trimming stripped 1 base from V and 4 bases from J, with 10 bases between. The CDR3 nucleotides are TGCAGTGCTAGAGCGGAACCCCGAGAGACCCAGTACTTC. Translated, it gives CSARAEPRETQYF.

The J gene is TRBJ2-2, the V gene TRBV11-2; TRBD2 agrees at 13 bases. Germline values: CDR1 SGHAT, CDR2 FQNNGV. CDR3 size: 16 residues. With V trimmed by 4 bases and J by 6 bases, 5 bases remained unmatched. Here the CDR3 reads CASSSRLAGGPGELFF. CDR3 coding DNA: TGTGCCAGCAGCTCACGACTAGCGGGGGGTCCCGGGGAGCTGTTTTTT.

The chain combines TRBV25-1 with TRBJ1-1, with 9 positions matching TRBD1. V was clipped by 2 bases and J by 2 bases; unmatched bases: 15. The germline CDR1 and CDR2 sequences are MGHDK and SYGVNS. The CDR3 spans 19 residues. Here the CDR3 reads CASSEGGLRDRERNTEAFF. Here the CDR3 DNA reads TGTGCCAGCAGTGAAGGGGGCCTCCGGGACAGGGAGAGAAACACTGAAGCTTTCTTT.

This chain uses TRBV12-3 or TRBV12-4 with TRBJ1-1; D is unclear. The CDR3 totals 14 residues. V lost 4 bases and J lost 5, with 14 bases in between. CDR3 coding DNA: TGTGCCAGCAGTTCCCGCTTAGGTCAGACTGAAGCTTTCTTT. Amino acids: CASSSRLGQTEAFF.

The chain links TRBV7-9 to TRBJ2-3, with 8 positions matching TRBD2. V lost 0 bases, J lost 4 bases, and 9 bases stayed unmatched. The germline CDR1 and CDR2 sequences are SEHNR and FQNEAQ (reference sequence). CDR3 size: 17 residues. The CDR3 nucleotides read TGTGCCAGCAGCTTAGCCCAGCGGGAGAGAGGCGCAGATACGCAGTATTTT. The encoded protein is CASSLAQRERGADTQYF.

This chain uses TRBV15 with TRBJ1-1, with D tentatively TRBD1 (5 bases). CDR1 is LNHNV and CDR2 is YYDKDF in the germline V gene (reference sequence). This CDR3 has 15 residues. V gave up 1 base and J gave up 6 bases, with 15 bases separating them. CDR3 DNA: TGTGCCACCAGCAGAGCCGGGACGGCGGGGGCTGAAGCTTTCTTT. It encodes CATSRAGTAGAEAFF. The whole variable domain, filled in from reference TRBV15 and TRBJ1-1, reads DAMVIQNPRYQVTQFGKPVTLSCSQTLNHNVMYWYQQKSSQAPKLLFHYYDKDFNNEADTPDNFQSRRPNTSFCFLDIRSPGLGDTAMYLCATSRAGTAGAEAFFGQGTRLTVV.

The chain carries TRBV12-5 and TRBJ1-1; maybe TRBD1 (6 bases). CDR3 length: 12 residues. Per germline, CDR1 LGHNT and CDR2 FRNRAP. Deletions cut 8 bases from V and 8 bases from J, with 15 bases between. CDR3 sequence: CASSQSQGEAFF. CDR3 bases: TGTGCTAGTAGCCAGTCCCAGGGGGAAGCTTTCTTT.

The chain has TRBV19 and TRBJ1-1, with D perhaps matching TRBD1 (5 bases). This CDR3 is built from 17 residues. The germline CDR1 and CDR2 sequences are LNHDA and SQIVND (reference sequence). Trimming left V 3 bases short and J 1 base short, with 18 bases between. The DNA for the CDR3 is TGTGCCAGTAGTATTCCCTCCCGGGACCCACGGAACACTGAAGCTTTCTTT. The encoded protein is CASSIPSRDPRNTEAFF.

The rearrangement uses TRBV5-1 and TRBJ2-7, with a tentative D call TRBD1 (6 bases). The CDR3 runs to 14 residues. Germline V CDR1 and CDR2: SGHRS, YFSETQ. With 0 bases removed from V and 3 bases from J, the gap between germline ends came to 10 bases. The DNA for the CDR3 is TGCGCCAGCAGCTTGGGACAGGCAGACTACGAGCAGTACTTC. Translated: CASSLGQADYEQYF.